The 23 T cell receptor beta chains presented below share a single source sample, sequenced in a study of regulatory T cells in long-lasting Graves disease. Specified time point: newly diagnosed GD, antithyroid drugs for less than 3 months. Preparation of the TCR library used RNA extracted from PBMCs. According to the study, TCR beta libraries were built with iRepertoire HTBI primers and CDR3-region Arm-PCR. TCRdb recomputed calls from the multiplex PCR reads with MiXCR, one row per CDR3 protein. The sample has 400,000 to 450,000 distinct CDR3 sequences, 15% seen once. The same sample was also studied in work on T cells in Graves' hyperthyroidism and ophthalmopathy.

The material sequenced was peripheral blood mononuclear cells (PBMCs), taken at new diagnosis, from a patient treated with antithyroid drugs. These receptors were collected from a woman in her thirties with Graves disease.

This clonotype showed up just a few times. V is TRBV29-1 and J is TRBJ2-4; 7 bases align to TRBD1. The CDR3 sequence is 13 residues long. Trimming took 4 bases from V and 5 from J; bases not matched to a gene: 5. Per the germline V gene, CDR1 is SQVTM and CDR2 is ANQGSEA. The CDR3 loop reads CSVGGGNQNIQYF. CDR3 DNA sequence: TGCAGCGTTGGAGGGGGCAACCAAAACATTCAGTACTTC.

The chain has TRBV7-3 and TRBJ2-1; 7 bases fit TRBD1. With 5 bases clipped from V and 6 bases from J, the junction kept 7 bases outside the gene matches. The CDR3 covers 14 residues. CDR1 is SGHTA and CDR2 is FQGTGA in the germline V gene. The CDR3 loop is CASSTKTGTNEQFF. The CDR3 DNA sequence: TGTGCCAGCAGCACCAAGACAGGGACCAATGAGCAGTTCTTC.

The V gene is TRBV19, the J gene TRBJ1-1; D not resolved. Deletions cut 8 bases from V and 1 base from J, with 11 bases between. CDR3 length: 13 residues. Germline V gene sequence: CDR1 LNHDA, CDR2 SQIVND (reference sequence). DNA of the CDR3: TGTGCCAGTCTGGGTCCAGCGAACACTGAAGCTTTCTTT. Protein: CASLGPANTEAFF.

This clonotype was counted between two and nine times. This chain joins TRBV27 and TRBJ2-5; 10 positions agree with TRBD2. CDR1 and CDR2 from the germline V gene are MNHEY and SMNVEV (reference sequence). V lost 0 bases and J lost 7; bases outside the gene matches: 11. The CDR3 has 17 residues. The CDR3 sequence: CASSLSISGRPSGTQYF. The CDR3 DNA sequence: TGTGCCAGCAGTTTATCGATTAGCGGGAGGCCGTCAGGGACCCAGTACTTC.

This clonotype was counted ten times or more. The CDR3 region has the DNA TGTGCCAGCAGCTTAGAGGGGACTAGCGGGAGATTAGATACGCAGTATTTT. Translation: CASSLEGTSGRLDTQYF. The J gene is TRBJ2-3, the V gene TRBV7-9; the match to TRBD2 covers 14 bases. Germline assignment: CDR1 SEHNR and CDR2 FQNEAQ (reference sequence). After removal of 1 base from V and 5 bases from J, the junction contained 5 bases not matched to a gene. The CDR3 length is 17 residues.

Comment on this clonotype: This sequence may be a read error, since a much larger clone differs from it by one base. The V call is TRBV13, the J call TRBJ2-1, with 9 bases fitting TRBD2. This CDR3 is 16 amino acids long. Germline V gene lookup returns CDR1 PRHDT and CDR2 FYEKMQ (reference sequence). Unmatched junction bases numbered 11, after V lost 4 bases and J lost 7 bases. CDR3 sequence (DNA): TGTGCCAGCAGCTCGGAGCGGGAGGATATCGGGAATGAGCAGTTCTTC. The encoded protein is CASSSEREDIGNEQFF.

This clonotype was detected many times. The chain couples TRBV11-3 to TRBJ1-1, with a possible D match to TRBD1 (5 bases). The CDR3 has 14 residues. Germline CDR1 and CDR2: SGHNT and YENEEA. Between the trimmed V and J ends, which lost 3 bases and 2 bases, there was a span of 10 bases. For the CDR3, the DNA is TGTGCCAGCAGCTTGGAGGGGATTAACACTGAAGCTTTCTTT. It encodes CASSLEGINTEAFF.

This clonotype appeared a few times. CDR3 in DNA: TGTGCCAGCGGAACAGGGGACACCGGGGAGCTGTTTTTT. Translation gives CASGTGDTGELFF. The rearrangement joins TRBV25-1 to TRBJ2-2; TRBD1 matches at 7 bases. CDR1 and CDR2 (germline): MGHDK, SYGVNS. Losses at the gene ends were 8 bases for V and 3 bases for J; bases not matched to a gene: 3. The length of the CDR3 is 13 residues.

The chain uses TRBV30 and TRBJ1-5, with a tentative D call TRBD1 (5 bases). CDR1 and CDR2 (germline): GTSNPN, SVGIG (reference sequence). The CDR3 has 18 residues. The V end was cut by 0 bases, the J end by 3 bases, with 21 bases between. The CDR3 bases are TGTGCCTGGAGTGTAAACCCCCTGCGACGGGGGTTCAATCAGCCCCAGCATTTT. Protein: CAWSVNPLRRGFNQPQHF.

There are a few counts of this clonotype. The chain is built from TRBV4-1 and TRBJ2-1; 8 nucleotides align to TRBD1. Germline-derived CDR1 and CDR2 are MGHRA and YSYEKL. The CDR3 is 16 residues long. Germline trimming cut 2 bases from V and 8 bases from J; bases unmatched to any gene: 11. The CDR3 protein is CASSQPVRGPRDEQFF. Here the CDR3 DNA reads TGCGCCAGCAGCCAACCAGTCAGGGGGCCGCGCGATGAGCAGTTCTTC.

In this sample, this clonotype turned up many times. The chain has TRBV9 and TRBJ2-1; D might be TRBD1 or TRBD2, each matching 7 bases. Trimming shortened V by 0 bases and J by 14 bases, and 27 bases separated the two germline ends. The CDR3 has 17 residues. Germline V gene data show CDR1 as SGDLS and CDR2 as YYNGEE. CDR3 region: CASSVETGGGTVSAEFF. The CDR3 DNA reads TGTGCCAGCAGCGTAGAGACGGGGGGCGGGACAGTCAGTGCGGAGTTCTTC.

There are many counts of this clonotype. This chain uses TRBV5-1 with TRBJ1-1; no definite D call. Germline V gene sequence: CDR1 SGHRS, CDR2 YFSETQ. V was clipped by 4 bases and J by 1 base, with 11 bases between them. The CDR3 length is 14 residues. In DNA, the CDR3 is TGCGCCAGCAGCGGGAGGGATTGGAACACTGAAGCTTTCTTT. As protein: CASSGRDWNTEAFF.

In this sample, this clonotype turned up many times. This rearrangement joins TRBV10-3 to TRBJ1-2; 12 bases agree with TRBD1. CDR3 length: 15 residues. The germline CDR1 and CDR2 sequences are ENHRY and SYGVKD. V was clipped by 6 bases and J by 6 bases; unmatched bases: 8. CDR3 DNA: TGTGCCATCAGCTATCCTGGGACAGGGGGCCATGGCTACACCTTC. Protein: CAISYPGTGGHGYTF.

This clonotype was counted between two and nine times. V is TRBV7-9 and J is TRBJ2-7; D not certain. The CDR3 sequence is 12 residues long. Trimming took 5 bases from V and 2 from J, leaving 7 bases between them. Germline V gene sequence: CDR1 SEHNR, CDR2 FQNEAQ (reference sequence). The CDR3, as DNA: TGTGCCAGCAGCCGGCAGCCCTACGAGCAGTACTTC. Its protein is CASSRQPYEQYF.

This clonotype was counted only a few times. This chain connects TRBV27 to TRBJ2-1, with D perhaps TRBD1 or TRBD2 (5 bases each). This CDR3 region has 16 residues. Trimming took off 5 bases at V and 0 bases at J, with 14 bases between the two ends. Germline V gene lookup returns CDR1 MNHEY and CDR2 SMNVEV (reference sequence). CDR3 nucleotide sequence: TGTGCCAGCAGTCTAGGGACGCCACTCTCCTACAATGAGCAGTTCTTC. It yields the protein CASSLGTPLSYNEQFF.

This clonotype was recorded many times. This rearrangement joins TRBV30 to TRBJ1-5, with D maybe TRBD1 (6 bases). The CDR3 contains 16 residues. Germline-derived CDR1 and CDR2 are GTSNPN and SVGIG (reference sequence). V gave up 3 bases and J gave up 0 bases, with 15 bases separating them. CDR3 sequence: CAWRAGATYSNQPQHF. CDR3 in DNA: TGTGCCTGGAGGGCAGGGGCGACATATAGCAATCAGCCCCAGCATTTT.

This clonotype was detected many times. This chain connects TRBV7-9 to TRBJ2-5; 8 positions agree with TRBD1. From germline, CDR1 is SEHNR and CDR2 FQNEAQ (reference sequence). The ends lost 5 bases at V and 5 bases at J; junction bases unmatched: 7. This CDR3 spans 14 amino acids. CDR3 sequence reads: CASSKSGGGETQYF. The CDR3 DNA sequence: TGTGCCAGCAGCAAATCAGGGGGCGGTGAGACCCAGTACTTC. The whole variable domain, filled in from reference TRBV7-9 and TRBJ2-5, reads DTGVSQNPRHKITKRGQNVTFRCDPISEHNRLYWYRQTLGQGPEFLTYFQNEAQLEKSRLLSDRFSAERPKGSFSTLEIQRTEQGDSAMYLCASSKSGGGETQYFGPGTRLLVL.

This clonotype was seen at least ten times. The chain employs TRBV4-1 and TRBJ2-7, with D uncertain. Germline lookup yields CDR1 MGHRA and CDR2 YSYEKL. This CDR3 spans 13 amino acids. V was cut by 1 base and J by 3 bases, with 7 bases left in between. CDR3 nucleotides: TGCGCCAGCAGCCAAGGCCGGGTCTACGAGCAGTACTTC. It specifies CASSQGRVYEQYF.

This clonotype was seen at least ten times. DNA of the CDR3: TGTGCCTCGACCCTATTGAACACTGAAGCTTTCTTT. It specifies CASTLLNTEAFF. The chain links TRBV30 to TRBJ1-1; no firm D call. The germline V gene has CDR1 GTSNPN and CDR2 SVGIG (reference sequence). Trimming removed 7 bases at V and 0 bases at J, with 9 bases between. The CDR3 totals 12 residues.

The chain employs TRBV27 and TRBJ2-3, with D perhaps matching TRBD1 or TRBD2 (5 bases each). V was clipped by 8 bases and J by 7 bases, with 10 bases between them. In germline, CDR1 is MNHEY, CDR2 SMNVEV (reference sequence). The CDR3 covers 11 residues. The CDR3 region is CASWDLYTQYF. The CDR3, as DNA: TGTGCCAGCTGGGACCTTTATACGCAGTATTTT.

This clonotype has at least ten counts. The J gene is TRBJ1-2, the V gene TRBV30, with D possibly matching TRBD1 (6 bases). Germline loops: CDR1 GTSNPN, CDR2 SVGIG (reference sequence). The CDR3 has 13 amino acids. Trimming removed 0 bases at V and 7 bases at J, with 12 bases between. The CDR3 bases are TGTGCCTGGAGTGTAAGGGGGGCGTTTGGCTACACCTTC. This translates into CAWSVRGAFGYTF.

CDR3 loop: CASREAGGTYEQYF. The CDR3 DNA reads as TGTGCCTCCAGAGAAGCGGGAGGGACCTACGAGCAGTACTTC. This chain connects TRBV19 to TRBJ2-7; 10 bases agree with TRBD2. Germline V gene lookup returns CDR1 LNHDA and CDR2 SQIVND (reference sequence). The CDR3 covers 14 residues. V was clipped by 11 bases and J by 2 bases; unmatched bases: 9.

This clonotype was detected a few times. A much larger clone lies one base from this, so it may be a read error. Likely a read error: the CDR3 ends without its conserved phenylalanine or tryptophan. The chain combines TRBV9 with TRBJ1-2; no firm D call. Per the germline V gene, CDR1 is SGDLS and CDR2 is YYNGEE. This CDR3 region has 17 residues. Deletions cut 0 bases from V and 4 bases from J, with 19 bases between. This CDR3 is CASSVGAADRLSYGYTS. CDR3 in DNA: TGTGCCAGCAGCGTAGGGGCAGCTGACCGACTTAGCTATGGCTACACCTCC.